The clone carrying this TCR beta chain was detected ten times or more. This record belongs to a study of Graves' ophthalmopathy and Graves' hyperthyroidism. Using RNA transcripts, the TCR beta CDR3 regions were amplified. RT-PCR with HTBI primers came first, then second-round multiplex PCR. Each CDR3 protein is one row after TCRdb ran MiXCR on the multiplex PCR reads. The table has fewer than 650,000 distinct CDR3 sequences, approximately 22% seen once; the top ten hold about 6.6%. The CDR3 sequence is 14 residues long. The germline gives CDR1 MNHNS, CDR2 SASEGT. Trimming took off 5 bases at V and 3 bases at J, with 13 bases between the two ends.

The clonotype was recovered from a young woman with stable Graves' hyperthyroidism. Some clones in this sample may be carry-over from other donors' samples. Sequenced material: peripheral blood. The chain carries TRBV6-1 and TRBJ1-2; possible D gene TRBD1, 5 bases. The CDR3 DNA sequence: TGTGCCAGCAGTATGGACATAGGTCACTATGGCTACACCTTC. Encoded protein: CASSMDIGHYGYTF.